Below, 12 T cell receptor beta chains from the same sample are listed, as sequenced in a study of blood T cells in healthy people across ages. Together with a sample-barcoded 5' primer, a J-beta primer mix was included in a second PCR lasting about 6 to 11 cycles. TCRdb re-analysed the 5' RACE reads in MiXCR, keeping a single row per CDR3 protein. The sample yields about 930,000 distinct CDR3 sequences, 29% seen once. These sequences were also reported in another study, on T cells of mothers and their children.

The sequencing input was blood. Source of these receptors: a woman in her thirties or forties in good health.

The chain employs TRBV20-1 and TRBJ1-6, with D maybe TRBD1 (5 bases). From germline, CDR1 is DFQATT and CDR2 SNEGSKA (reference sequence). Trimming removed 3 bases at V and 0 bases at J, with 12 bases between. The CDR3 runs to 16 residues. The CDR3 DNA follows: TGCAGTGCTAGTAAGATGGGGGACTCCTATAATTCACCCCTCCACTTT. It specifies CSASKMGDSYNSPLHF.

This clonotype came up many times. The DNA of the CDR3 is TGTGCCAGCAGCCCCACAGGGAGCTCCTACAATGAGCAGTTCTTC. Encoded protein: CASSPTGSSYNEQFF. The chain carries TRBV11-3 and TRBJ2-1; TRBD1 might be the D (6 bases). CDR3 size: 15 residues. The V end lost 5 bases, the J end lost 0 bases, and 11 bases lay between the germline ends. Per the germline V gene, CDR1 is SGHNT and CDR2 is YENEEA.

At least ten counts were recorded for this clonotype. V and J are TRBV18 and TRBJ2-1; D is ambiguous. The CDR3 is 13 amino acids. From germline, CDR1 is KGHSH and CDR2 LQKENI. Trimming cost V 2 bases and J 6 bases, with 8 bases left between them. CDR3 in amino acids: CASSPKMVNEQFF. CDR3 bases: TGTGCCAGCTCACCAAAGATGGTCAATGAGCAGTTCTTC.

This clonotype was counted between two and nine times. The gene calls are TRBV5-1 and TRBJ2-5; no clear D gene. Looked up from germline, CDR1 is SGHRS and CDR2 is YFSETQ. V was clipped by 5 bases and J by 5 bases, with 10 bases between them. The CDR3 is 12 amino acids. The CDR3 nucleotides read TGCGCCAGCAGTGAGGAATTCGAGACCCAGTACTTC. Encoded protein: CASSEEFETQYF.

This clonotype has only a few counts. The J gene is TRBJ1-1, the V gene TRBV2; D is unclear. The germline CDR1 and CDR2 sequences are SNHLY and FYNNEI. Trimming took off 8 bases at V and 3 bases at J, with 19 bases between the two ends. This CDR3 contains 15 residues. CDR3 protein: CASRPERGVDTEAFF. CDR3 DNA: TGTGCCAGCCGCCCTGAGCGGGGAGTCGACACTGAAGCTTTCTTT.

This clonotype has just a few counts. The rearrangement links TRBV5-1 to TRBJ1-1; D is uncertain. V was clipped by 1 base and J by 1 base, with 8 bases between them. CDR3 length equals 14 residues. CDR1 and CDR2 from the germline V gene are SGHRS and YFSETQ. This CDR3 reads CASSLTVTNTEAFF. Here the CDR3 DNA reads TGCGCCAGCAGCTTGACAGTTACGAACACTGAAGCTTTCTTT.

This clonotype was detected only a few times. The J gene is TRBJ2-1, the V gene TRBV6-2 or TRBV6-3; TRBD2 might be the D (6 bases). Trimming removed 2 bases at V and 5 bases at J, with 16 bases between. The length of the CDR3 is 16 residues. Germline V lookup: CDR1 MNHEY, CDR2 SVGEGT. The CDR3 bases are TGTGCCAGCAGTTACCCGACGGGGCGGGGAAACAATGAGCAGTTCTTC. Amino acids: CASSYPTGRGNNEQFF.

This clonotype was seen repeatedly, ten times or more. V is TRBV29-1 and J is TRBJ1-6; D remains ambiguous. The ends were cut back, 6 bases at V and 9 bases at J, with 6 bases in the middle. From germline, CDR1 is SQVTM and CDR2 ANQGSEA. The CDR3 extends over 10 amino acids. CDR3: CSVGASPLHF. CDR3 in DNA: TGCAGCGTGGGAGCTTCACCCCTCCACTTT.

Many counts were recorded for this clonotype. The chain uses TRBV2 and TRBJ2-6; the D gene could be TRBD1 or TRBD2 (5 bases each). Germline V gives CDR1 SNHLY, CDR2 FYNNEI. V dropped 8 bases and J dropped 0 bases, with 20 bases sitting between them. There are 18 residues in the CDR3. The CDR3: CASLPDRGRISGANVLTF. CDR3 bases: TGTGCCAGCCTCCCCGACCGGGGCCGAATCTCTGGGGCCAACGTCCTGACTTTC.

This clonotype was seen only a few times. This sequence joins TRBV29-1 and TRBJ2-3; possible D gene TRBD1, 5 bases. This CDR3 has 12 amino acids. From germline, CDR1 is SQVTM and CDR2 ANQGSEA. V was cut by 4 bases and J by 6 bases, with 11 bases left in between. The CDR3 region has the DNA TGCAGCGTTGTGGCAGGGTCGGATACGCAGTATTTT. This gives the protein CSVVAGSDTQYF.

This clonotype has ten or more counts. The rearrangement links TRBV4-2 to TRBJ2-7, with 7 nucleotides matching TRBD1. CDR1 is LGHNA and CDR2 is YNFKEQ in the germline V gene. The CDR3 runs to 16 residues. The V and J ends lost 5 bases and 2 bases, in that order; junction bases with no gene match: 12. The CDR3 DNA reads TGTGCCAGCAGCGTAGGGACAGCCCTCTCCGCCTACGAGCAGTACTTC. Its translation is CASSVGTALSAYEQYF.

CDR3 sequence (DNA): TGCAGTGCTAGTCATTGGACTAGCGGGTTTAGCTCCTACGAGCAGTACTTC. Protein sequence: CSASHWTSGFSSYEQYF. This sequence joins TRBV20-1 and TRBJ2-7; 11 positions agree with TRBD2. The CDR3 has 17 amino acids. CDR1 is DFQATT and CDR2 is SNEGSKA in the germline V gene (reference sequence). With 3 bases clipped from V and 0 bases from J, the junction kept 10 bases outside the gene matches.